This T cell receptor beta chain was documented in a study of blood T cells in healthy people across ages. Overall study results and limits: There was no known CMV status for donors, so expanded clonotype changes were possibly confounded.

Trimming cost V 5 bases and J 0 bases, with 10 bases left between them. The length of the CDR3 is 15 residues. Germline assignment: CDR1 KGHDR and CDR2 SFDVKD. The study drew donors from healthy Caucasian individuals in Russia aged roughly 6 to 90. The sample holds many counts of this clonotype. The antigen is not known. Primed by a sample-barcoded 5' primer and a J-beta primer mix, a second PCR proceeded for about 6 to 11 cycles. No fewer than 3 million CDR3-containing paired-end reads came from each sample. TCRdb independently ran MiXCR on the 5' RACE reads; one entry per CDR3 protein. Of roughly 900,000 distinct CDR3 sequences listed, 29% are singletons.

The sequence was collected from a woman of 80 years or more in good health. Specimen: blood. This chain joins TRBV24-1 and TRBJ2-1, with D possibly matching TRBD1 (6 bases). CDR3 in amino acids: CATSARGYSYNEQFF. CDR3 bases: TGTGCCACCAGTGCTAGGGGGTACTCCTACAATGAGCAGTTCTTC.